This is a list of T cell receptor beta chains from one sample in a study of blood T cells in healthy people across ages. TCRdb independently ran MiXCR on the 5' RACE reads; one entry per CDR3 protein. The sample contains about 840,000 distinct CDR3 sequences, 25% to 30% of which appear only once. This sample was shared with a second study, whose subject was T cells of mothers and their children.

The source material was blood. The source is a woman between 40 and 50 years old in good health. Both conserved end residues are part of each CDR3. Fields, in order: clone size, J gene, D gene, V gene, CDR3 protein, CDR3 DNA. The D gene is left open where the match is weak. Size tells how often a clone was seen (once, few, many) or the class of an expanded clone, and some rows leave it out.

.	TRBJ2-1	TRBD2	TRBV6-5	CASSSFSGGSYNEQFF	TGTGCCAGCAGTTCATTTAGCGGGGGCTCCTACAATGAGCAGTTCTTC
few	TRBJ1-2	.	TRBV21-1	CASSMGQGIRSYGYTF	TGTGCCAGCAGCATGGGACAGGGTATACGATCCTATGGCTACACCTTC
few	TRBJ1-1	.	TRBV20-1	CSARGVIRNTEAFF	TGCAGTGCTAGGGGGGTCATCCGGAACACTGAAGCTTTCTTT
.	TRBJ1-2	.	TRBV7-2	CASSLAQNNYGYTF	TGTGCCAGCAGCTTAGCCCAGAATAACTATGGCTACACCTTC
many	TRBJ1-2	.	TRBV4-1	CASSQELDGLYGYTF	TGCGCCAGCAGCCAAGAATTGGACGGTCTTTATGGCTACACCTTC
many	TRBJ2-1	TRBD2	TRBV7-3	CASSLGLAGVNEQFF	TGTGCCAGCAGCTTGGGACTAGCGGGGGTCAATGAGCAGTTCTTC
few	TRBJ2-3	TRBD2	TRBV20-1	CSAIPGGPKDTQYF	TGCAGTGCTATCCCGGGGGGGCCGAAAGATACGCAGTATTTT
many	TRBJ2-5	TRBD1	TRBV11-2	CASSFSRGRMETQYF	TGTGCCAGCAGCTTTAGCAGGGGGCGCATGGAGACCCAGTACTTC
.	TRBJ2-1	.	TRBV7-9	CASSLAQFSRNEQFF	TGTGCCAGCAGCTTAGCGCAATTTTCGAGGAATGAGCAGTTCTTC
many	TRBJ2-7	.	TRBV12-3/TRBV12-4	CASNPSWGHEQYF	TGTGCCAGCAACCCCTCCTGGGGCCACGAGCAGTACTTC
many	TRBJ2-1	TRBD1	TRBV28	CASNVEGAIGGEQFF	TGTGCCAGCAATGTCGAGGGGGCTATTGGGGGTGAGCAGTTCTTC
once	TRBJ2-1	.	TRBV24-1	CATSVAGGSYNEQVF	.
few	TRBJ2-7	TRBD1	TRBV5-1	CASSLEGLRTGVDEQYF	TGCGCCAGCAGCTTGGAGGGGCTGAGGACAGGGGTCGACGAGCAGTACTTC
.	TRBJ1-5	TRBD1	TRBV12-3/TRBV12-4	CASSPTGGNNQPQHF	TGTGCCAGCAGCCCGACAGGGGGCAACAATCAGCCCCAGCATTTT
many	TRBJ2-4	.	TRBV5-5	CASRTGEAKNIQYF	TGTGCCAGCAGAACGGGTGAGGCCAAAAACATTCAGTACTTC
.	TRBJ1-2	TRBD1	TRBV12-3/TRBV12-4	CASTVDRVGGYTF	TGTGCCAGCACCGTGGACAGGGTGGGCGGCTACACCTTC
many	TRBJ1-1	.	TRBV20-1	CSAMNAAGANTEAFF	TGCAGTGCTATGAACGCCGCGGGGGCGAACACTGAAGCTTTCTTT
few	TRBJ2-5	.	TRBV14	CASSQDLGWTQYF	TGTGCCAGCAGCCAAGATCTGGGGTGGACCCAGTACTTC